These T cell receptor beta chains were read from a single sample in a study of human T cells and chemical hapten exposure. In TCRdb, the RACE reads were re-called with MiXCR into one record per CDR3 protein. The table has tens of thousands of distinct CDR3 sequences, around 9.5% seen once. Specimen: whole blood, collected in connection with sensitization to the hapten diphenylcyclopropenone (DPC). The source of these receptors is a woman between 35 and 50 years old with alopecia areata. Some clones in this sample may be carry-over from other donors' samples. The CDR3 runs from the conserved cysteine through the conserved F or W. A D gene is named only where the DNA matches it firmly. Part of the rows lack a size; the others show once, few, many or a class for expanded clones.

clone_size	v_call	d_call	j_call	cdr3_aa	cdr3_nt
many	TRBV11-2	NA	TRBJ2-7	CASSLGARVDEQYF	TGTGCCAGCAGCTTAGGAGCTCGAGTGGACGAGCAGTACTTC
many	TRBV6-2/TRBV6-3	NA	TRBJ2-1	CASSSLNNEQFF	TGTGCCAGCAGTTCCCTTAACAATGAGCAGTTCTTC
NA	TRBV6-5	NA	TRBJ2-3	CASSYQSTVVSRGTQYF	TGTGCCAGCAGTTACCAATCGACGGTCGTTTCAAGAGGGACGCAGTATTTT
many	TRBV7-2	TRBD1	TRBJ2-7	CASSLVGTGRGSYEQYF	TGTGCCAGCAGCTTAGTTGGGACAGGAAGAGGCTCCTACGAGCAGTACTTC
NA	TRBV5-6	NA	TRBJ2-7	CASSLVGTGRREQYF	TGTGCCAGCAGCTTGGTAGGGACTGGTCGGCGCGAGCAGTACTTC
many	TRBV29-1	NA	TRBJ2-5	CSADPLGYETQYF	TGCAGCGCTGATCCCTTGGGGTATGAGACCCAGTACTTC
NA	TRBV19	NA	TRBJ1-2	CASTSPRTNYGYTF	TGTGCCAGTACTTCCCCCAGGACTAACTATGGCTACACCTTC
NA	TRBV20-1	TRBD2	TRBJ2-3	CSASGRTSGSTDTQYF	TGCAGTGCTAGCGGAAGGACTAGCGGTAGCACAGATACGCAGTATTTT
NA	TRBV6-2/TRBV6-3	NA	TRBJ1-1	CASRGSNTANTEAFF	TGTGCCAGCAGAGGGTCGAATACGGCGAACACTGAAGCTTTCTTT
many	TRBV11-2	TRBD2	TRBJ2-7	CASSSRGGPTYEQYF	TGTGCCAGCAGCTCCCGGGGGGGACCTACCTACGAGCAGTACTTC
many	TRBV19	NA	TRBJ2-5	CASSIDKRETQYF	TGTGCCAGTAGTATTGACAAGAGGGAGACCCAGTACTTC
NA	TRBV30	NA	TRBJ2-3	CAWIAGKVDTQYF	TGTGCCTGGATCGCAGGGAAGGTGGATACGCAGTATTTT
many	TRBV4-1	TRBD2	TRBJ2-3	CASSQFGTTTDTQYF	TGCGCCAGCAGCCAGTTCGGGACTACCACAGATACGCAGTATTTT
many	TRBV19	NA	TRBJ1-5	CASSIVSDGRQPQHF	TGTGCCAGTAGTATAGTGTCCGACGGGAGGCAGCCCCAGCATTTT
many	TRBV10-3	TRBD1	TRBJ1-6	CAIGTGVYSPLHF	TGTGCCATCGGGACAGGTGTCTATTCACCCCTCCACTTT
many	TRBV19	NA	TRBJ2-3	CASSTLGTGSRDTQYF	TGTGCCAGTAGTACCCTCGGGACCGGTAGCCGAGATACGCAGTATTTT
few	TRBV18	NA	TRBJ1-5	CASSPPGGRQPQHF	TGTGCCAGCTCACCACCGGGGGGCAGGCAGCCCCAGCATTTT
many	TRBV4-3	TRBD2	TRBJ2-5	CASSQDLAGGASQETQYF	TGCGCCAGCAGCCAAGACCTAGCGGGGGGCGCCTCCCAAGAGACCCAGTACTTC
many	TRBV20-1	NA	TRBJ2-2	CSARDSKGTGELFF	TGCAGTGCTAGAGACAGTAAGGGCACCGGGGAGCTGTTTTTT
NA	TRBV7-6	NA	TRBJ2-5	CASSPVPGQETQYF	TGTGCCAGCAGTCCAGTGCCAGGACAAGAGACCCAGTACTTC
NA	TRBV20-1	TRBD1	TRBJ1-5	CSARQGASNQPQHF	TGCAGTGCCCGACAGGGGGCGAGCAATCAGCCCCAGCATTTT
many	TRBV7-2	NA	TRBJ2-1	CASSLPFYNEQFF	TGTGCCAGCAGCCTACCCTTTTACAATGAGCAGTTCTTC
many	TRBV7-7	NA	TRBJ1-1	CASSPQQVGAEAFF	TGTGCCAGCAGCCCCCAACAGGTGGGGGCTGAAGCTTTCTTT
many	TRBV7-3	TRBD2	TRBJ2-1	CASSRDYNYNEQFF	TGTGCCAGCAGCCGGGACTACAACTACAATGAGCAGTTCTTC
few	TRBV5-1	TRBD1	TRBJ2-3	CASSLNDRGTDTQYF	TGCGCCAGCAGCTTGAACGACAGGGGCACAGATACGCAGTATTTT
many	TRBV19	NA	TRBJ2-5	CASSSRSRSETQYF	TGTGCCAGTAGTTCCCGGAGCAGGTCAGAGACCCAGTACTTC
many	TRBV20-1	TRBD2	TRBJ2-7	CSGASGGYEQYF	TGCAGTGGGGCTAGCGGGGGTTACGAGCAGTACTTC
NA	TRBV6-6	NA	TRBJ2-6	CASSYGGFGANVLTF	TGTGCCAGCAGTTACGGAGGGTTCGGGGCCAACGTCCTGACTTTC
many	TRBV7-6	NA	TRBJ2-5	CASSFRWSGAGAKETQYF	TGTGCCAGCAGCTTTAGGTGGTCGGGGGCGGGGGCCAAAGAGACCCAGTACTTC
NA	TRBV3-1	NA	TRBJ1-4	CASTGDSNEKLFF	TGTGCCAGCACAGGGGATAGTAATGAAAAACTGTTTTTT
few	TRBV2	TRBD1	TRBJ2-7	CASSGDRGYEQYF	TGTGCCAGCAGTGGGGACAGGGGTTACGAGCAGTACTTC
many	TRBV5-4	TRBD1	TRBJ1-2	CASTLRQGGPYTF	TGTGCCAGCACCCTACGACAGGGGGGACCCTACACCTTC
NA	TRBV10-3	NA	TRBJ2-4	CAIGDPEAKNIQYF	TGTGCCATCGGTGACCCTGAGGCCAAAAACATTCAGTACTTC
many	TRBV29-1	NA	TRBJ2-7	CSVGTGEVEQYF	TGCAGCGTTGGTACAGGGGAGGTCGAGCAGTACTTC
many	TRBV7-9	TRBD2	TRBJ2-1	CASSLPGGPYNEQFF	TGTGCCAGCAGCTTACCGGGAGGCCCCTACAATGAGCAGTTCTTC
many	TRBV20-1	TRBD1	TRBJ1-5	CSATRGQGHQPQHF	TGCAGTGCTACAAGGGGACAGGGTCATCAGCCCCAGCATTTT
few	TRBV13	NA	TRBJ2-4	CASSFFLAKNIQYF	TGTGCCAGCAGTTTCTTTCTAGCCAAAAACATTCAGTACTTC
many	TRBV4-3	TRBD1	TRBJ1-6	CASSPRQGGSSPLHF	TGCGCCAGCAGCCCACGACAGGGAGGTAGTTCACCCCTCCACTTT
many	TRBV19	NA	TRBJ2-7	CASSMAGWAEQYF	TGTGCCAGTAGTATGGCAGGCTGGGCCGAGCAGTACTTC
few	TRBV10-3	NA	TRBJ2-6	CAISRDMTAGANVLTF	TGTGCCATCAGCCGGGACATGACCGCTGGGGCCAACGTCCTGACTTTC
many	TRBV27	NA	TRBJ1-5	CASSLNLNQPQHF	TGTGCCAGCAGTTTAAACCTAAATCAGCCCCAGCATTTT
many	TRBV6-2/TRBV6-3	TRBD1	TRBJ1-2	CASNLQGAGGYTF	TGTGCCAGCAATCTACAGGGGGCCGGTGGCTACACCTTC
many	TRBV7-9	NA	TRBJ2-3	CASSPAVLSTDTQYF	TGTGCCAGCAGCCCTGCTGTCCTTAGCACAGATACGCAGTATTTT
many	TRBV20-1	NA	TRBJ2-1	CSAHSGTYNEQFF	TGCAGTGCCCACAGCGGTACCTACAATGAGCAGTTCTTC
many	TRBV4-1	NA	TRBJ1-4	CASSLDLQGEKLFF	TGCGCCAGCAGCCTCGATTTACAGGGTGAAAAACTGTTTTTT
NA	TRBV9	NA	TRBJ1-4	CASSRGGMATNEKLFF	TGTGCCAGCAGCCGAGGGGGGATGGCAACTAATGAAAAACTGTTTTTT
many	TRBV12-3/TRBV12-4	NA	TRBJ1-1	CASSSPLRENTEAFF	TGTGCCAGCAGCTCCCCGCTCAGGGAAAACACTGAAGCTTTCTTT
many	TRBV19	NA	TRBJ2-7	CASSIDPAGPRYEQYF	TGTGCCAGTAGTATAGATCCTGCAGGGCCTCGATACGAGCAGTACTTC
NA	TRBV6-6	TRBD1	TRBJ2-4	CASSTDRGGSAKNIQYF	TGTGCCAGCAGTACGGACAGGGGAGGATCGGCCAAAAACATTCAGTACTTC
few	TRBV30	NA	TRBJ2-2	CASRGWNTGELFF	TGTGCCTCCAGGGGCTGGAACACCGGGGAGCTGTTTTTT
many	TRBV15	NA	TRBJ1-2	CATSRGGPGRYTF	TGTGCCACCAGCAGAGGGGGACCGGGCCGCTACACCTTC
many	TRBV29-1	TRBD1	TRBJ2-7	CSVAGQRYEQYF	TGCAGCGTTGCGGGACAGCGTTACGAGCAGTACTTC
many	TRBV5-4	TRBD1	TRBJ1-1	CASSPTGGIIRNTEAFF	TGTGCCAGCAGCCCGACAGGGGGCATAATCCGGAACACTGAAGCTTTCTTT